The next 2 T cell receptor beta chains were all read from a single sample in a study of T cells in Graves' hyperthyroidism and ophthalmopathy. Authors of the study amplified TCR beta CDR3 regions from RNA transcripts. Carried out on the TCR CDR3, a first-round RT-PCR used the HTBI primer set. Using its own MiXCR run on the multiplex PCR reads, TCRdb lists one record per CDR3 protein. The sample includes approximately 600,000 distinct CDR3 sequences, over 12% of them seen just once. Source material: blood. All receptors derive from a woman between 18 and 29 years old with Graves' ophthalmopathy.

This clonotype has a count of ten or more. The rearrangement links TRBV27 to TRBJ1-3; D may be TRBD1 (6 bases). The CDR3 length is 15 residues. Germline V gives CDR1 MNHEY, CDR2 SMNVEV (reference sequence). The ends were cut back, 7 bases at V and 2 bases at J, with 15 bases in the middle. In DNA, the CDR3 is TGTGCCAGCAAGGGGGTCAAGGGTGCTGGAAACACCATATATTTT. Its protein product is CASKGVKGAGNTIYF.

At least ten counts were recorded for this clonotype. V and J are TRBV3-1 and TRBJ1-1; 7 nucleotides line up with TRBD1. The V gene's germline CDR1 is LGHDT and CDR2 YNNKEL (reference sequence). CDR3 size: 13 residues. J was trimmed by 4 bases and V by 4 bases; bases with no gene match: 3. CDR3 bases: TGTGCCAGCAGCCTGACAGGGAGCACTGAAGCTTTCTTT. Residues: CASSLTGSTEAFF.